A selection of T cell receptor beta chains follows, all from one sample in a study of T-cell memory formation after mild COVID-19. TCRdb used MiXCR to reprocess the 5' RACE reads, holding one entry per CDR3 protein. The sample contains 430,000 or so distinct CDR3 sequences, around 27% of which appear only once. Sequencing was performed on PBMCs or a T cell subset sorted from them (not recorded which). Every receptor here comes from an adult woman who had mild COVID-19 (a few samples of this study predate the infection). Cell type and time point are not known. CDR3s include the opening cysteine and the closing phenylalanine or tryptophan. A D gene is named only where the DNA matches it firmly. Clone size is given for some rows only: seen once, a few or many times, or a class if the clone is expanded.

-	TRBV15	TRBJ1-4	-	15	TGTGCCACCAGCCCCGGGCGGAAAGCTAATGAAAAACTGTTTTTT	CATSPGRKANEKLFF
TRBD1	TRBV24-1	TRBJ2-1	many	17	TGTGCCACCAGTGATTTTCCGACTGACAGGGGAGTGGGTGAGCAGTTCTTC	CATSDFPTDRGVGEQFF
TRBD1	TRBV6-1	TRBJ1-2	once	14	TGTGCCAGCAGTGAAGCTGGGACAGGGAGTGGCTACACCTTC	CASSEAGTGSGYTF
-	TRBV5-1	TRBJ2-2	-	14	TGCGCCAGCAGCTATCAGGGTTCCGCCGGGGAGCTGTTTTTT	CASSYQGSAGELFF
-	TRBV3-1	TRBJ2-1	few	15	TGTGCCAGCAGCCAAGATTTACAGCTTTACAATGAGCAGTTCTTC	CASSQDLQLYNEQFF
-	TRBV27	TRBJ1-1	few	14	TGTGCCAGCAGTTTATCCTGGGAGCACCCCGAAGCTTTCTTT	CASSLSWEHPEAFF
-	TRBV4-3	TRBJ1-2	many	12	TGCGCCAGCAGCGACAGTAACTATGGCTACACCTTC	CASSDSNYGYTF
-	TRBV12-3/TRBV12-4	TRBJ2-1	-	16	TGTGCCAGCAGTTTAGGTCCGTTTAAGAGGGAGAGTGAGCAGTTCTTC	CASSLGPFKRESEQFF
TRBD2	TRBV29-1	TRBJ2-3	-	15	TGCAGCGTTGGGAGACTAGCGGGGGACACAGATACGCAGTATTTT	CSVGRLAGDTDTQYF
-	TRBV7-9	TRBJ2-2	-	13	TGTGCCAGCAGCTTCCGAAACACCGGGGAGCTGTTTTTT	CASSFRNTGELFF
-	TRBV9	TRBJ2-1	few	16	TGTGCCAGCAGCGTATTAGTTGCGGGGCCTAACAATGAGCAGTTCTTC	CASSVLVAGPNNEQFF